The 13 T cell receptor beta chains below were found in one sample sequenced in a study of cytomegalovirus exposure and HLA in healthy donors. 13 Jbeta primers and 60 Vbeta primers were used for the PCR. This table comes from immunoSEQ multiplex PCR, and its TCRdb copy is limited to in-frame clones, with some not included. This sample carries about 180,000 clones, about 72% of them seen once, and the ten largest clones take around 2.3%. Material: PBMCs. Every receptor here comes from a human donor in good health.

The V gene is TRBV28, the J gene TRBJ2-1, with a weak D call TRBD1 (6 bases). From germline, CDR1 is MDHEN and CDR2 SYDVKM. The CDR3 loop spans 15 amino acids. Trimming pared 6 bases from V and 0 bases from J, leaving 12 bases between. The CDR3 reads CASSRQDTSYNEQFF. Written as DNA, the CDR3 is TGTGCCAGCAGCAGACAGGATACCTCCTACAATGAGCAGTTCTTC.

The J gene is TRBJ2-5, the V gene TRBV7-2; 12 bases map to TRBD2. CDR1 SGHTA and CDR2 FQGNSA come from the germline V gene. V trimming: 6 bases; J trimming: 4 bases; junction bases outside the gene matches: 3. This CDR3 has 14 amino acids. The DNA of the CDR3 is TGTGCCAGCAGACTAGCGGGGGGTGGAGAGACCCAGTACTTC. Translating gives CASRLAGGGETQYF.

The rearrangement joins TRBV29-1 to TRBJ1-1; D ambiguous. This CDR3 has 12 amino acids. CDR1 SQVTM and CDR2 ANQGSEA come from the germline V gene. The CDR3 region has the DNA TGCAGTGTCCTCCAGTCGGGCACTGAAGCTTTCTTT. Residues: CSVLQSGTEAFF. Variable domain in full (rest from reference TRBV29-1 and TRBJ1-1): SAVISQKPSRDICQRGTSLTIQCQVDSQVTMMFWYRQQPGQSLTLIATANQGSEATYESGFVIDKFPISRPNLTFSTLTVSNMSPEDSSIYLCSVLQSGTEAFFGQGTRLTVV.

This clone was counted a single time. This rearrangement joins TRBV10-3 to TRBJ2-3; a possible D gene is TRBD1 (6 bases). The CDR3 runs to 16 residues. V was trimmed by 2 bases and J by 4 bases, leaving 16 bases between them. Germline loops: CDR1 ENHRY, CDR2 SYGVKD. CDR3 sequence: CAISEEDPRTADTQYF. CDR3 sequence (DNA): TGTGCCATCAGTGAGGAAGACCCCCGGACAGCAGATACGCAGTATTTT.

The rearrangement uses TRBV14 and TRBJ2-7; the D is unclear. This CDR3 comprises 15 residues. Germline CDR1 SGHDN, CDR2 FVKESK. V dropped 0 bases and J dropped 8 bases, with 17 bases sitting between them. The CDR3 sequence: CASSQDDWSWSQQYF. DNA for the CDR3: TGTGCCAGCAGCCAAGACGATTGGAGCTGGAGTCAGCAGTACTTC.

This clone was found a few times. This chain links TRBV19 with TRBJ2-7; TRBD2 is a possible D gene (6 bases). The V gene lost 3 bases and the J gene lost 0 bases, with 9 bases spanning the gap. CDR1 is LNHDA and CDR2 is SQIVND in the germline V gene (reference sequence). CDR3 length equals 14 residues. The CDR3 nucleotides are TGTGCCAGTAGTATGGACGGGAGCTCCTACGAGCAGTACTTC. Its protein product is CASSMDGSSYEQYF.

This clone turned up a few times. The chain combines TRBV5-1 with TRBJ1-3; no definite D call. The CDR3 totals 16 residues. Per the germline V gene, CDR1 is SGHRS and CDR2 is YFSETQ. V was pared by 0 bases and J by 0 bases, with 10 bases between. The CDR3 spells CASSLGGVNSGNTIYF. CDR3 in DNA: TGCGCCAGCAGCTTGGGCGGAGTGAACTCTGGAAACACCATATATTTT.

This clone was seen only a few times. The genes are TRBV2 and TRBJ1-4, with unresolved D. Germline values: CDR1 SNHLY, CDR2 FYNNEI. V was cut by 3 bases and J by 5 bases, with 13 bases left in between. The CDR3 extends over 15 amino acids. The CDR3 reads CASSDPTDLNEKLFF. In DNA form, the CDR3 reads TGTGCCAGCAGTGACCCCACGGACTTAAATGAAAAACTGTTTTTT. Together with reference TRBV2 and TRBJ1-4, the CDR3 gives the full variable domain: EPEVTQTPSHQVTQMGQEVILRCVPISNHLYFYWYRQILGQKVEFLVSFYNNEISEKSEIFDDQFSVERPDGSNFTLKIRSTKLEDSAMYFCASSDPTDLNEKLFFGSGTQLSVL.

The CDR3 spells CASSGQSMNTEAFF. The CDR3 bases are TGCGCCAGCAGTGGGCAGTCCATGAACACTGAAGCTTTCTTT. The chain links TRBV5-1 to TRBJ1-1; D gene ambiguous. Trimming left V 5 bases short and J 0 bases short, with 11 bases between. Germline V gene sequence: CDR1 SGHRS, CDR2 YFSETQ. This CDR3 region has 14 residues. Drawing the rest from reference TRBV5-1 and TRBJ1-1, the complete variable domain is KAGVTQTPRYLIKTRGQQVTLSCSPISGHRSVSWYQQTPGQGLQFLFEYFSETQRNKGNFPGRFSGRQFSNSRSEMNVSTLELGDSALYLCASSGQSMNTEAFFGQGTRLTVV.

The chain's CDR3 is CASSGTTGGETEAFF. The CDR3 DNA is TGTGCCAGCTCAGGTACAACAGGGGGCGAAACTGAAGCTTTCTTT. This chain joins TRBV18 and TRBJ1-1; TRBD1 matches 9 bases. Germline assignment: CDR1 KGHSH and CDR2 LQKENI. Germline trimming cut 5 bases from V and 5 bases from J; bases unmatched to any gene: 9. This CDR3 has 15 amino acids.

The V call is TRBV5-5, the J call TRBJ1-6; D may be TRBD1 (6 bases). CDR1 and CDR2 from the germline V gene are SGHKS and YYEKEE (reference sequence). The CDR3 has 16 residues. V dropped 1 base and J dropped 9 bases, with 17 bases sitting between them. This CDR3 is CASSLSPGTLSSPLHF. DNA for the CDR3: TGTGCCAGCAGCTTGTCCCCAGGGACACTGAGTTCACCCCTCCACTTT.

A word on this clone: Other DNA sequences in the same sample also yield this CDR3. The chain is built from TRBV7-3 and TRBJ1-1; D ambiguous. V lost 0 bases and J lost 1, with 6 bases in between. The CDR3 is 14 amino acids. Germline V CDR1 and CDR2: SGHTA, FQGTGA. CDR3 coding DNA: TGTGCCAGCAGCTTAACTGGAGGGAACACTGAAGCTTTCTTT. Residues: CASSLTGGNTEAFF. The entire variable domain, with the rest obtained from reference TRBV7-3 and TRBJ1-1, is as follows: GAGVSQTPSNKVTEKGKYVELRCDPISGHTALYWYRQSLGQGPEFLIYFQGTGAADDSGLPNDRFFAVRPEGSVSTLKIQRTERGDSAVYLCASSLTGGNTEAFFGQGTRLTVV.

This rearrangement joins TRBV7-2 to TRBJ2-5; 8 bases fit TRBD2. Germline V gene sequence: CDR1 SGHTA, CDR2 FQGNSA. The ends lost 4 bases at V and 2 bases at J; junction bases unmatched: 9. There are 16 residues in the CDR3. The CDR3 sequence is CASSSIGGAFQETQYF. The CDR3 DNA is TGTGCCAGCAGCTCCATCGGGGGGGCCTTTCAAGAGACCCAGTACTTC. Together with reference TRBV7-2 and TRBJ2-5, the CDR3 gives the full variable domain: GAGVSQSPSNKVTEKGKDVELRCDPISGHTALYWYRQSLGQGLEFLIYFQGNSAPDKSGLPSDRFSAERTGGSVSTLTIQRTQQEDSAVYLCASSSIGGAFQETQYFGPGTRLLVL.